This T cell receptor beta chain was observed in a study of CD8 T cells in ankylosing spondylitis. This clonotype was seen a handful of times. Its antigen is unidentified. TCRdb independently ran MiXCR on the 5' RACE reads; one entry per CDR3 protein. The profile shows about 240,000 distinct CDR3 sequences, 9.5% to 12% of them singletons. Study conclusions and caveats: Matched ankylosing spondylitis synovial fluid reportedly showed significant enrichment of disease-linked clones.

The CDR3 sequence is 14 residues long. CDR1 and CDR2 (germline): LGHDT, YNNKEL (reference sequence). V lost 10 bases, J lost 4 bases, and 8 bases stayed unmatched. The TCR sequence derives from a male donor with ankylosing spondylitis or in good health (not recorded which). The chain recombines TRBV3-1 with TRBJ2-3; 10 bases are a match to TRBD2. The material sequenced was blood, either unsorted or a sorted T cell fraction (not recorded which). Written as DNA, the CDR3 is TGTGCCACCTCAGCGGGGGGGGAGTCAGATACGCAGTATTTT. Translation: CATSAGGESDTQYF.